Below, 24 T cell receptor beta chains from the same sample are listed, as sequenced in a study of CD8 T cells in Susac syndrome (dated by TCRdb to the late 2010s). Libraries were prepared through the immunoSEQ multiplex PCR assay. RNA was extracted with the RNeasy kit and roughly 0.45 to 1 ug was reverse transcribed using random hexamers. TCRdb itself trimmed the public reads at Q25 with fastp, ran MiXCR and retained productive beta chains. All rows with the same CDR3 protein become a single entry with the most common DNA and genes. This sample gives around 170,000 distinct CDR3 sequences in total; roughly 92% of them show up just once. The leading ten clones occupy roughly 0.11% of the sample. Sequencing used CD4+ T cells from PBMCs. The source of these receptors is a human donor with Susac syndrome.

This CDR3 reads CASSPFLNRDGYTF. Here the CDR3 DNA reads TGCGCCAGCAGCCCGTTCCTGAACAGGGACGGCTACACCTTC. This chain joins TRBV4-3 and TRBJ1-2; perhaps TRBD1 as D (6 bases). The germline V gene has CDR1 LGHNA and CDR2 YSLEER. The CDR3 spans 14 residues. The ends were cut back, 4 bases at V and 8 bases at J, with 17 bases in the middle.

The chain has TRBV15 and TRBJ2-5; TRBD1 agrees at 9 bases. Germline lookup yields CDR1 LNHNV and CDR2 YYDKDF (reference sequence). This CDR3 contains 16 residues. J gave up 2 bases and V 1 base, and 5 bases lay outside the gene matches. The CDR3 DNA sequence: TGTGCCACCAGCAGAGGCCCCGGACAGGGGCAAGAGACCCAGTACTTC. Protein product: CATSRGPGQGQETQYF.

CDR3 region: CSVGTGTDTQYF. CDR3 coding DNA: TGCAGCGTGGGGACAGGCACAGATACGCAGTATTTT. The chain carries TRBV29-1 and TRBJ2-3, with 7 bases lining up with TRBD1. CDR1 is SQVTM, CDR2 ANQGSEA, per germline. Trimming took 6 bases from V and 1 from J; bases not matched to a gene: 1. The CDR3 runs 12 residues.

The rearrangement joins TRBV3-1 to TRBJ2-1, with 11 bases lining up with TRBD2. Trimming took 0 bases from V and 7 from J; bases not matched to a gene: 5. The germline gives CDR1 LGHDT, CDR2 YNNKEL (reference sequence). This CDR3 comprises 16 residues. CDR3 sequence reads: CASSQDGSGGANEQFF. CDR3 bases: TGTGCCAGCAGCCAAGATGGTAGCGGGGGGGCAAATGAGCAGTTCTTC.

The chain employs TRBV3-1 and TRBJ2-7, with D uncertain. Germline V gene lookup returns CDR1 LGHDT and CDR2 YNNKEL (reference sequence). V dropped 0 bases and J dropped 6 bases, with 9 bases sitting between them. The CDR3 is made up of 13 amino acids. CDR3 sequence: CASSQDLVSEQYF. CDR3 nucleotides: TGTGCCAGCAGCCAAGATCTTGTGTCCGAGCAGTACTTC.

This clonotype was recorded once. For the CDR3, the DNA is TGTGCCAGCGCACCCGCGGGGATTGTAGGCTACACCTTC. This gives the protein CASAPAGIVGYTF. The chain joins TRBV5-6 to TRBJ1-2; D uncertain. This CDR3 has 13 amino acids. V lost 7 bases to trimming and J lost 8 bases, with 18 bases between them. Germline CDR1 reads SGHDT; CDR2 reads YYEEEE.

This clonotype was observed a few times. The V gene is TRBV5-5, the J gene TRBJ1-6; a weak D match, TRBD1 (5 bases). V was cut by 1 base and J by 9 bases, with 14 bases left in between. The germline V gene encodes CDR1 SGHKS and CDR2 YYEKEE (reference sequence). CDR3 length: 15 amino acids. The CDR3 nucleotides read TGTGCCAGCAGCTTGAGGGCAGGGATTACTTCACCCCTCCACTTT. Amino acid sequence: CASSLRAGITSPLHF. Supplemented by reference TRBV5-5 and TRBJ1-6, the full variable domain reads DAGVTQSPTHLIKTRGQQVTLRCSPISGHKSVSWYQQVLGQGPQFIFQYYEKEERGRGNFPDRFSARQFPNYSSELNVNALLLGDSALYLCASSLRAGITSPLHFGNGTRLTVT.

This chain uses TRBV3-1 with TRBJ1-5; D is undetermined. The germline V and J ends were trimmed by 0 bases and 6 bases, with 9 bases remaining between them. Germline CDR1 reads LGHDT; CDR2 reads YNNKEL (reference sequence). The CDR3 covers 14 residues. CDR3 protein: CASSQDISGQPQHF. In nucleotides, the CDR3 is TGTGCCAGCAGCCAAGATATAAGTGGTCAGCCCCAGCATTTT.

CDR3 bases: TGTGCCAGCAGCTCCAACGCCCGGGGGGAGTACTTC. Amino acids: CASSSNARGEYF. The J gene is TRBJ2-5, the V gene TRBV7-2; 7 nucleotides agree with TRBD2. V dropped 4 bases and J dropped 12; count of bases not matched to a gene: 8. Looked up from germline, CDR1 is SGHTA and CDR2 is FQGNSA. CDR3 length: 12 amino acids.

The chain is built from TRBV5-6 and TRBJ2-1, with 8 nucleotides matching TRBD2. Trimming cost V 4 bases and J 3 bases; bases outside gene matches: 6. CDR1 and CDR2 (germline): SGHDT, YYEEEE. This CDR3 is 15 amino acids long. CDR3 nucleotides: TGTGCCAGCAGCCGGGGGGGGGATCGCTACAATGAGCAGTTCTTC. It is translated as CASSRGGDRYNEQFF.

The J gene is TRBJ1-2, the V gene TRBV20-1; D is ambiguous. Germline V gene lookup returns CDR1 DFQATT and CDR2 SNEGSKA (reference sequence). V dropped 0 bases and J dropped 4 bases, with 15 bases sitting between them. The CDR3 is 15 residues long. CDR3 in DNA: TGCAGTGCTAGAGATGGGGTGAGAGCCCCCTATGGCTACACCTTC. It translates to CSARDGVRAPYGYTF.

The rearrangement uses TRBV7-3 and TRBJ2-3; 8 nucleotides agree with TRBD2. The germline V gene has CDR1 SGHTA and CDR2 FQGTGA. J lost 14 bases, V lost 6 bases, and 19 bases had no gene match. The CDR3 runs to 15 residues. The CDR3 here is CASSPEGGGGSRRYF. The CDR3 region has the DNA TGTGCCAGCAGTCCAGAGGGCGGCGGGGGGTCCCGCCGGTATTTT.

The rearrangement joins TRBV6-1 to TRBJ1-6; 11 bases agree with TRBD1. V was pared by 4 bases and J by 9 bases, with 5 bases of the junction left unmatched. The CDR3 contains 15 residues. Germline CDR1 and CDR2: MNHNS and SASEGT. The CDR3, as DNA: TGTGCCAGCAGTGTTGGACAGGGGGCTCGTTCACCCCTCCACTTT. This gives the protein CASSVGQGARSPLHF.

The table lists this clonotype with a count of one. This chain uses TRBV29-1 with TRBJ1-1; D is uncertain. The CDR3 has 14 residues. V was cut by 5 bases and J by 5 bases, with 18 bases left in between. Germline V gene lookup returns CDR1 SQVTM and CDR2 ANQGSEA. The CDR3: CSVLRPDRVTEAFF. The CDR3 nucleotides read TGCAGCGTTCTGCGACCGGATAGGGTGACTGAAGCTTTCTTT.

The chain joins TRBV4-1 to TRBJ1-2; TRBD1 matches 7 bases. Germline CDR1 reads MGHRA; CDR2 reads YSYEKL. V was pared by 3 bases and J by 0 bases, with 7 bases of the junction left unmatched. The CDR3 is made up of 16 amino acids. CDR3 sequence: CASSQRRDSTNYGYTF. DNA for the CDR3: TGCGCCAGCAGCCAGCGCCGGGACAGCACTAACTATGGCTACACCTTC.

The chain is built from TRBV12-3 or TRBV12-4 and TRBJ2-6; 7 bases agree with TRBD1. J was trimmed by 4 bases and V by 7 bases; bases with no gene match: 10. The CDR3 runs to 16 residues. CDR3 in DNA: TGTGCCAGCAAAGACAGGGCCGGGCGAGGGGCCAACGTCCTGACTTTC. This gives the protein CASKDRAGRGANVLTF.

The J gene is TRBJ2-1, the V gene TRBV20-1; D possibly corresponds to TRBD2 (7 bases). The CDR3 length is 15 residues. V lost 3 bases to trimming and J lost 2 bases, with 14 bases between them. From germline, CDR1 is DFQATT and CDR2 SNEGSKA (reference sequence). The chain's CDR3 is CSASRRGPTYNEQFF. For the CDR3, the DNA is TGCAGTGCTAGTCGGCGGGGGCCCACCTACAATGAGCAGTTCTTC.

V usage is TRBV12-3 or TRBV12-4 and J usage is TRBJ2-7, with a possible D match to TRBD1 (6 bases). The V end was cut by 5 bases, the J end by 3 bases, with 11 bases between. The CDR3 totals 13 residues. CDR3 in amino acids: CASSRQDLYEQYF. CDR3 DNA: TGTGCCAGCAGTAGACAGGACCTCTACGAGCAGTACTTC.

The V gene is TRBV20-1, the J gene TRBJ1-1; D not resolved. CDR3 length equals 14 residues. Trimming removed 1 base from V and 6 bases from J, with 15 bases in between. Germline assignment: CDR1 DFQATT and CDR2 SNEGSKA (reference sequence). In DNA, the CDR3 is TGCAGTGCTAGAGTGGGTGGGGTCTTAGCTGAAGCTTTCTTT. The encoded protein is CSARVGGVLAEAFF.

This clonotype was found once. This chain links TRBV14 with TRBJ2-2; TRBD1 matches at 10 bases. From germline, CDR1 is SGHDN and CDR2 FVKESK. The CDR3 is made up of 15 amino acids. The V gene end was trimmed by 3 bases and the J gene end by 3 bases; junction bases not matched to a gene: 1. CDR3 coding DNA: TGTGCCAGCAGCCAGGACAGGGGGTACACCGGGGAGCTGTTTTTT. It translates to CASSQDRGYTGELFF.

This clonotype was picked up one time. This chain joins TRBV2 and TRBJ2-1; 8 bases map to TRBD1. J lost 4 bases, V lost 5 bases, and 7 bases had no gene match. This CDR3 spans 15 amino acids. Germline values: CDR1 SNHLY, CDR2 FYNNEI. CDR3: CASSSPTGVYNEQFF. The CDR3 DNA reads TGTGCCAGCAGTAGTCCGACAGGGGTGTACAATGAGCAGTTCTTC.

The rearrangement uses TRBV27 and TRBJ2-2; perhaps TRBD1 as D (5 bases). The CDR3 has 15 amino acids. Between the trimmed V and J ends, which lost 3 bases and 4 bases, there was a span of 12 bases. Germline loops: CDR1 MNHEY, CDR2 SMNVEV (reference sequence). The CDR3 region is CASSLSGLSTGELFF. Written as DNA, the CDR3 is TGTGCCAGCAGTTTGTCAGGGTTGAGCACCGGGGAGCTGTTTTTT.

The chain recombines TRBV19 with TRBJ2-3, with D possibly being TRBD1 (5 bases). Germline V gene data show CDR1 as LNHDA and CDR2 as SQIVND (reference sequence). The CDR3 totals 14 residues. Between the trimmed V and J ends, which lost 7 bases and 2 bases, there was a span of 13 bases. The CDR3 reads CASTLRGNTDTQYF. The CDR3 nucleotides read TGTGCCAGTACCCTAAGGGGAAACACAGATACGCAGTATTTT.

The rearrangement links TRBV5-1 to TRBJ2-5; 8 nucleotides line up with TRBD2. V shed 6 bases and J 1 base; nucleotides not matched to a gene: 8. Germline values: CDR1 SGHRS, CDR2 YFSETQ. This CDR3 is 15 amino acids long. The CDR3 sequence is CASTSVGTSQETQYF. The CDR3 region has the DNA TGCGCCAGCACCTCCGTAGGGACTAGCCAAGAGACCCAGTACTTC.